The source of this TCR beta chain is a study of cytomegalovirus exposure and HLA in healthy donors. The PCR made use of 60 Vbeta and 13 Jbeta primers. The table came from immunoSEQ multiplex PCR; TCRdb's copy has only in-frame clones and leaves some out. Among roughly 43,000 clones listed, 70% to 85% were seen once. V lost 3 bases and J lost 1, with 7 bases in between. The CDR3 has 14 amino acids. CDR1 WNHNN and CDR2 SYGVQD come from the germline V gene (reference sequence). This clone was counted a few times. Sequenced sample: PBMCs. This chain connects TRBV10-1 to TRBJ1-3, with D hard to call. This TCR was recovered from a man aged 25 to 40 in good health and CMV-seronegative. The CDR3 loop reads CASSESRSGNTIYF. DNA of the CDR3: TGCGCCAGCAGTGAATCCAGATCTGGAAACACCATATATTTT.